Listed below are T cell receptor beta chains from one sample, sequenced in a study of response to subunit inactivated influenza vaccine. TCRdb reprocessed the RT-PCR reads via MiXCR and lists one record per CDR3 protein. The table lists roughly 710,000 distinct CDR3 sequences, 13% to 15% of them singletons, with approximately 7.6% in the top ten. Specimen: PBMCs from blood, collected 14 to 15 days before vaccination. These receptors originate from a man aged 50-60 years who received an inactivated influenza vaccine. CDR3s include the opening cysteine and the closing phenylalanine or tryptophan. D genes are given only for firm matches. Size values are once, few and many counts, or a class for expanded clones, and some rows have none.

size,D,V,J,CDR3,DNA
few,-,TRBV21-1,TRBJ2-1,CASSKNSGTEQFF,TGTGCCAGCAGCAAAAATTCCGGGACAGAGCAGTTCTTC
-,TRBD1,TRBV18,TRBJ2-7,CASSLRTGQTISYEQYF,TGTGCCAGCTCACTTCGAACGGGACAGACAATCTCCTACGAGCAGTACTTC
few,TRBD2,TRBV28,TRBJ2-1,CASSPPGLAGSYNEQFF,TGTGCCAGCAGTCCACCGGGACTAGCGGGTTCTTACAATGAGCAGTTCTTC
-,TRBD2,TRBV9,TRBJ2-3,CASSVSGSGGDTQYF,TGTGCCAGCAGCGTTAGCGGGAGTGGGGGCGATACGCAGTATTTT
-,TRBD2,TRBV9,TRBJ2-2,CASSPRTSVAGELFF,TGTGCCAGCAGCCCCCGGACTAGCGTGGCCGGGGAGCTGTTTTTT
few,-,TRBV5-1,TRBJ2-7,CASSPGPARRTYEQYF,TGCGCCAGCAGCCCAGGTCCGGCTAGGCGAACCTACGAGCAGTACTTC
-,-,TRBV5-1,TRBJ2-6,CASSPGAGTPGANVLTF,TGCGCCAGCAGCCCCGGAGCAGGGACCCCTGGGGCCAACGTCCTGACTTTC
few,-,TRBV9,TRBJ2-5,CASSAHTWGTQYF,TGTGCCAGCAGCGCCCACACGTGGGGGACCCAGTACTTC
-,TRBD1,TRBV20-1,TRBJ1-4,CSARRGTANKKLFF,TGCAGTGCTAGACGGGGGACAGCTAATAAAAAACTGTTTTTT
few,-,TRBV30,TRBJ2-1,CAFDTYNEQFF,TGTGCCTTCGACACTTACAATGAGCAGTTCTTC
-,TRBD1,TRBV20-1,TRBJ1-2,CSARDPGQGVSYYGYTF,TGCAGTGCTAGAGATCCTGGACAGGGGGTGAGCTACTATGGCTACACCTTC
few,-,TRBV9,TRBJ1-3,CASSSSYGNTIYF,TGTGCCAGCAGCTCGTCGTATGGGAACACCATATATTTT
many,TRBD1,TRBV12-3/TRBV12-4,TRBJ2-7,CASSNWDRGHEQYF,TGTGCCAGCAGCAATTGGGACAGGGGGCACGAGCAGTACTTC
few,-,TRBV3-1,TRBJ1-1,CASSQDVPPEAFF,TGTGCCAGCAGCCAAGATGTACCACCTGAAGCTTTCTTT
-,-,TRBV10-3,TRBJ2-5,CAISGSTGSETQYF,TGTGCCATCTCCGGCTCTACTGGCTCGGAGACCCAGTACTTC
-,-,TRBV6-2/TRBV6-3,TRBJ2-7,CASSYSSGQGTIPSYEQYF,TGTGCCAGCAGTTACTCGAGTGGGCAGGGGACCATCCCCTCCTACGAGCAGTACTTC
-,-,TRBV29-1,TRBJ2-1,CSVVGRYNEQFF,TGCAGCGTTGTCGGTAGATACAATGAGCAGTTCTTC
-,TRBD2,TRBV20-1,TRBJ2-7,CSAKDRGTSTYEQYF,TGCAGTGCTAAGGATCGCGGGACTAGCACCTACGAGCAGTACTTC
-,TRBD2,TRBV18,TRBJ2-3,CASTLASGRFDTQYF,TGTGCCAGCACCCTTGCTAGCGGGAGGTTTGATACGCAGTATTTT
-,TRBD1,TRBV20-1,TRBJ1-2,CSATSGGSYYGYTF,TGCAGTGCTACCTCAGGGGGCTCTTACTATGGCTACACCTTC
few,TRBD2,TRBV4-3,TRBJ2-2,CASSQDPAGGTGELFF,TGCGCCAGCAGCCAAGATCCCGCGGGAGGCACCGGGGAGCTGTTTTTT
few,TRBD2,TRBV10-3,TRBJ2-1,CAISESTSGREHEQFF,TGTGCCATCAGTGAGTCGACTAGCGGGAGGGAACATGAGCAGTTCTTC
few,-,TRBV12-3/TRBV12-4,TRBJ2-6,CASSGANVLTF,TGTGCCAGCTCTGGGGCCAACGTCCTGACTTTC
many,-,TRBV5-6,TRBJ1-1,CASSLVGGRFAEAFF,TGTGCCAGCAGCTTAGTGGGGGGGCGATTTGCTGAAGCTTTCTTT
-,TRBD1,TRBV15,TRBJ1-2,CATSGFTGGSEGYTF,TGTGCCACCAGCGGGTTCACAGGGGGCTCGGAAGGCTACACCTTC
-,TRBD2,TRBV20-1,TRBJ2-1,CSAPTSGRALLNEQFF,TGCAGTGCTCCGACTAGCGGGAGGGCCTTATTGAATGAGCAGTTCTTC
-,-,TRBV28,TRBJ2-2,CAIWATGELFF,TGTGCCATATGGGCTACCGGGGAGCTGTTTTTT
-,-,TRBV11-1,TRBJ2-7,CASSLTHPASPASSYEQYF,TGTGCCAGCAGCTTAACCCACCCAGCGTCCCCGGCGAGCTCCTACGAGCAGTACTTC
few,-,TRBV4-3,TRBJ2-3,CASSQEVYNTDTQYF,TGCGCCAGCAGCCAAGAGGTCTATAACACAGATACGCAGTATTTT
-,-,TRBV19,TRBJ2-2,CASSIWPTNTGELFF,TGTGCCAGTAGTATTTGGCCAACGAACACCGGGGAGCTGTTTTTT
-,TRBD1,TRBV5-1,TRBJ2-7,CASSLTGVQPGNEQYF,TGCGCCAGCAGCTTGACAGGGGTTCAGCCGGGGAACGAGCAGTACTTC
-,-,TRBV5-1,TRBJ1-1,CASSPDVGSAFF,TGCGCCAGCAGCCCGGATGTGGGCTCAGCTTTCTTT
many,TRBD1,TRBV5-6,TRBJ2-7,CASSVGQGIYEQYF,TGTGCCAGCAGCGTGGGACAGGGGATCTACGAGCAGTACTTC
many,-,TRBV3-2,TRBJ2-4,CASSQGLAKNIQYF,TGTGCCAGCAGCCAAGGACTAGCCAAAAACATTCAGTACTTC
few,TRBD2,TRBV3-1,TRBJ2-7,CASSQDGLAGFGEQYF,TGTGCCAGCAGCCAAGATGGGCTAGCGGGATTTGGCGAGCAGTACTTC
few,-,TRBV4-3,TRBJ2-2,CASSQDGGSTGELFF,TGCGCCAGCAGCCAAGATGGGGGTTCCACCGGGGAGCTGTTTTTT
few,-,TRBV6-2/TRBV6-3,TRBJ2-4,CASSPELTRKNIQYF,TGTGCCAGCAGCCCCGAGCTGACAAGGAAAAACATTCAGTACTTC
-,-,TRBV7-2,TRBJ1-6,CASSLFGDTNSPLHF,TGTGCCAGCAGCTTGTTTGGCGACACCAATTCACCCCTCCACTTT
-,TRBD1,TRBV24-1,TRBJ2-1,CATSHRGASYNEQFF,TGTGCCACCAGTCACAGGGGGGCCTCCTACAATGAGCAGTTCTTC
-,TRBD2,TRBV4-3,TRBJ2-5,CASSRCIVGLANCSTQYF,TGCGCCAGCAGCCGCTGTATCGTGGGACTAGCTAACTGTTCGACCCAGTACTTC
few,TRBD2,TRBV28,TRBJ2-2,CASSSPRLRELGTGELFF,TGTGCCAGCAGCTCACCGCGGTTGCGGGAGTTAGGCACCGGGGAGCTGTTTTTT
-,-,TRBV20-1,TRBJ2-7,CSAFAGGHSYEQYF,TGCAGTGCCTTTGCGGGCGGGCACTCCTACGAGCAGTACTTC
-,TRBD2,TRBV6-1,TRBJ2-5,CASSASGGKKETQYF,TGTGCCAGCAGTGCTAGCGGGGGGAAGAAAGAGACCCAGTACTTC
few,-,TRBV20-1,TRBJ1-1,CSARGSEGLVTEAFF,TGCAGTGCTAGGGGGTCCGAGGGGCTAGTCACTGAAGCTTTCTTT
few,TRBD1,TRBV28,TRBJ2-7,CASSLGEDRGIILSYEQYF,TGTGCCAGCAGTTTAGGGGAGGACAGGGGGATTATCCTCTCCTACGAGCAGTACTTC
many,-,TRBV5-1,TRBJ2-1,CASSSGQKTVGGYEQFF,TGCGCCAGCAGCTCGGGGCAAAAAACGGTAGGGGGATATGAGCAGTTCTTC
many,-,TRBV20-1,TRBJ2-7,CSATLLGDEQYF,TGCAGTGCTACCCTTTTAGGGGACGAGCAGTACTTC